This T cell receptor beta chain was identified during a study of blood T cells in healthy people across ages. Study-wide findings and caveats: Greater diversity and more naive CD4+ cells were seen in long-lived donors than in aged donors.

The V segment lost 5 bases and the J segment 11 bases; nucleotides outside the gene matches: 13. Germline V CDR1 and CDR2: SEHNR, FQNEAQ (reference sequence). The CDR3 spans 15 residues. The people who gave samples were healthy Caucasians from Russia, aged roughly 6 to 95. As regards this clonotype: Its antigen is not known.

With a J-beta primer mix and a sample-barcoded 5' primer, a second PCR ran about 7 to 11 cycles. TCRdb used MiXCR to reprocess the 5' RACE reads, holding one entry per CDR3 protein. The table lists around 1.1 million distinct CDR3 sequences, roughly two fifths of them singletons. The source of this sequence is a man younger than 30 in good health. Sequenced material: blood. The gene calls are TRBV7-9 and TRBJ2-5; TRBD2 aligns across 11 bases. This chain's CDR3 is CASSRLAGGYNEQYF. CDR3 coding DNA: TGTGCCAGCAGCCGCCTAGCGGGGGGCTACAATGAGCAGTACTTC.